This TCR beta chain was found in a study of blood T cell repertoires in COVID-19. Study overall: The samples span acute and convalescent COVID-19 from the United States, Italy and Spain. Sample material is recorded as cDNA or gDNA derived from T cells, B-cell-depleted T cells, or PBMCs.

As originally analysed: Amplification of reference gene primers provided the estimated nucleated cell counts. Measured with immunoSEQ multiplex PCR; TCRdb has only the in-frame clones, and not every one. V, J and clone size are taken as reported in that table, and D and trimming were inferred from the DNA itself. Of over 200,000 clones in the sample, roughly 84% are singletons; the top ten hold around 26%. The CDR3 totals 14 residues. Trimming shortened V by 6 bases and J by 3 bases, and 14 bases separated the two germline ends. Germline loops: CDR1 ENHRY, CDR2 SYGVKD. The sequence came from a man aged 40-49 years with acute or convalescent COVID-19. The V and J genes are TRBV10-3 and TRBJ1-2; the D gene is possibly TRBD1 (5 bases). The source material was peripheral blood. The CDR3 bases are TGTGCCATCAGGAACCTAAGGGGTGACTATGGCTACACCTTC. This sequence encodes CAIRNLRGDYGYTF.